These T cell receptor beta chains were read from a single sample in a study of regulatory T cells in long-lasting Graves disease. TCRdb passed the reads through MiXCR, listing each CDR3 protein once. Of approximately 670 distinct CDR3 sequences listed, over 75% are singletons. The source was peripheral blood mononuclear cells (PBMCs), collected with antithyroid drug treatment, in newly diagnosed or persistent Graves disease (not recorded which). The receptors were sampled from a female donor with Graves disease. Both conserved end residues are part of each CDR3. Each record gives: V gene, J gene, D gene, clone size, CDR3 protein, CDR3 DNA. D genes are given only for firm matches. Only some rows state a clone size, as once, few, many or a class for expanded clones.

TRBV20-1	TRBJ2-7	.	.	CSARAGREQYF	TGCAGTGCTAGAGCTGGGAGGGAGCAGTACTTC
TRBV6-2/TRBV6-3	TRBJ1-1	.	.	CASSYRTNTEAFF	TGTGCCAGCAGTTATAGGACGAACACTGAAGCTTTCTTT
TRBV7-2	TRBJ2-7	.	.	CASSLTSPLDEQYF	TGTGCCAGCAGCTTAACGTCCCCCCTGGACGAGCAGTACTTC
TRBV7-2	TRBJ2-2	.	.	CASSFYSGELFF	TGTGCCAGCAGCTTCTATTCAGGGGAGCTGTTTTTT
TRBV5-5	TRBJ2-3	TRBD1	few	CASSRNLPGQGSDTQYF	TGTGCCAGCAGCCGAAATCTCCCGGGACAGGGGTCAGATACGCAGTATTTT
TRBV4-3	TRBJ2-5	.	.	CASSQSLGLQETQYF	TGCGCCAGCAGCCAATCATTAGGGCTCCAAGAGACCCAGTACTTC
TRBV4-3	TRBJ2-5	.	.	CASSQGSAVPPETQYF	TGCGCCAGCAGCCAAGGCTCTGCGGTACCCCCGGAGACCCAGTACTTC
TRBV19	TRBJ1-6	.	.	CASSIAAARTYNSPLHF	TGTGCCAGTAGTATTGCGGCCGCCAGGACCTATAATTCACCCCTCCACTTT
TRBV29-1	TRBJ2-5	TRBD1	hyperexpanded	CSLSAGGAGETQYF	TGCAGCTTATCGGCAGGGGGCGCGGGGGAGACCCAGTACTTC
TRBV7-2	TRBJ2-3	.	.	CASSLTDTQYF	TGTGCCAGCAGCTTAACAGATACGCAGTATTTT
TRBV7-2	TRBJ2-3	TRBD2	.	CASSLVGVAGDTQYF	TGTGCCAGCAGCTTAGTCGGGGTAGCGGGAGATACGCAGTATTTT
TRBV27	TRBJ2-5	TRBD1	.	CASSFQGVETQYF	TGTGCCAGCAGTTTCCAGGGGGTAGAGACCCAGTACTTC
TRBV3-1	TRBJ2-1	.	.	CASSQGVGAYEQFF	TGTGCCAGCAGCCAAGGAGTAGGGGCTTATGAGCAGTTCTTC
TRBV6-2/TRBV6-3	TRBJ2-7	TRBD2	.	CASSSLLAGTYEQYF	TGTGCCAGCAGTTCCCTACTAGCGGGAACCTACGAGCAGTACTTC
TRBV11-1	TRBJ2-7	.	.	CASSYLSHYEQYF	TGTGCCAGCAGCTACCTTAGTCATTACGAGCAGTACTTC
TRBV10-3	TRBJ2-5	.	few	CAISEGLSSGGVETQYF	TGTGCCATCAGTGAGGGCCTATCTAGTGGGGGAGTTGAGACCCAGTACTTC
TRBV10-3	TRBJ2-5	.	.	CAIGQGHQETQYF	TGTGCCATCGGGCAGGGTCACCAAGAGACCCAGTACTTC
TRBV30	TRBJ2-1	.	few	CAWSRGSSYNEQFF	TGTGCCTGGAGTAGAGGGAGCTCCTACAATGAGCAGTTCTTC
TRBV11-2	TRBJ1-2	TRBD1	once	CASSPGTGSNYGYTF	TGTGCCAGCAGCCCGGGGACAGGTTCTAACTATGGCTACACCTTC
TRBV18	TRBJ2-1	.	.	CASSPPSGLGEQFF	TGTGCCAGCTCACCACCCTCGGGGTTGGGCGAGCAGTTCTTC
TRBV12-5	TRBJ1-6	.	.	CASGFGGDISPLHF	TGTGCTAGTGGTTTCGGGGGGGATATTTCACCCCTCCACTTT
TRBV11-2	TRBJ2-3	TRBD2	.	CASSFRLAGTTDTQYF	TGTGCCAGCAGCTTTCGGCTAGCGGGGACCACAGATACGCAGTATTTT
TRBV24-1	TRBJ2-2	.	.	CATSKFAGGANTGELFF	TGTGCCACCTCGAAATTTGCTGGGGGCGCGAACACCGGGGAGCTGTTTTTT
TRBV11-1	TRBJ1-1	.	.	CASSERGAPGTEAFF	TGTGCCAGCAGCGAACGGGGGGCTCCAGGCACTGAAGCTTTCTTT
TRBV19	TRBJ1-2	.	few	CASRIGGGGYGYTF	TGTGCCAGTAGGATCGGGGGAGGCGGCTATGGCTACACCTTC
TRBV12-3/TRBV12-4	TRBJ1-4	.	.	CASSLDSLTNEKLFF	TGTGCCAGCAGTTTAGACAGCTTAACTAATGAAAAACTGTTTTTT
TRBV4-2	TRBJ1-3	.	.	CASSQDGPGSGGNTIYF	TGTGCCAGCAGCCAAGACGGGCCGGGGAGTGGAGGAAACACCATATATTTT
TRBV24-1	TRBJ2-1	TRBD1	.	CATSDSPGQGPGRFYNEQFF	TGTGCCACCAGTGATTCACCGGGACAGGGCCCCGGCAGGTTCTACAATGAGCAGTTCTTC
TRBV19	TRBJ1-2	TRBD1	few	CASSTLDRGDGYTF	TGTGCCAGTAGTACACTGGACAGGGGGGATGGCTACACCTTC
TRBV5-4	TRBJ1-1	.	.	CASNKGVMNTEAFF	TGTGCCAGCAATAAGGGGGTCATGAACACTGAAGCTTTCTTT
TRBV27	TRBJ2-4	TRBD2	.	CASSPRTSGMVEYF	TGTGCCAGCAGTCCGCGGACTAGCGGGATGGTGGAGTACTTC
TRBV11-1	TRBJ2-1	.	.	CASSLVSLDRVQFF	TGTGCCAGCAGCTTAGTTTCGTTGGACAGAGTGCAGTTCTTC
TRBV9	TRBJ2-7	.	.	CASSVATGENYEQYF	TGTGCCAGCAGCGTAGCAACAGGTGAAAACTACGAGCAGTACTTC
TRBV6-2/TRBV6-3	TRBJ2-1	TRBD2	.	CASSSISGRPNEQFF	TGTGCCAGCAGTTCGATTAGCGGGAGACCCAATGAGCAGTTCTTC
TRBV12-3/TRBV12-4	TRBJ1-2	.	.	CASSSTGQLYGYTF	TGTGCCAGCAGCTCCACCGGACAGCTTTATGGCTACACCTTC
TRBV12-3/TRBV12-4	TRBJ2-1	.	.	CASSFWGPDEQFF	TGTGCCAGCAGTTTTTGGGGGCCAGATGAGCAGTTCTTC
TRBV5-8	TRBJ2-3	.	.	CASSLTPAGPPDTQYF	TGTGCCAGCAGCCTGACACCAGCGGGCCCCCCGGATACGCAGTATTTT
TRBV5-1	TRBJ2-1	.	.	CASSLGQESYNEQFF	TGCGCCAGCAGCTTGGGGCAAGAATCCTACAATGAGCAGTTCTTC
TRBV9	TRBJ2-7	TRBD2	hyperexpanded	CASSVEGTSGRAGYEQYF	TGTGCCAGCAGCGTAGAGGGGACTAGCGGGAGGGCCGGGTACGAGCAGTACTTC